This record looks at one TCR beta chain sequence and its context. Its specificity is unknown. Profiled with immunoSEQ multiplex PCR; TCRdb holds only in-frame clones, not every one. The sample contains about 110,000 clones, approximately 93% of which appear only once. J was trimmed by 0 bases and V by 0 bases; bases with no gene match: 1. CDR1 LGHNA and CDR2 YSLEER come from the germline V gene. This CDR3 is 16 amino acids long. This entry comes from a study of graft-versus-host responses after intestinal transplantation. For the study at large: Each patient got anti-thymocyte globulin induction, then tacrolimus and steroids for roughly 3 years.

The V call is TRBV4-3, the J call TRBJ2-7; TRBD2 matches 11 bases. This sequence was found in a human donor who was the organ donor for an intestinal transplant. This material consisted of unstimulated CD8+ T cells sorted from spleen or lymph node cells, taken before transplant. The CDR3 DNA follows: TGCGCCAGCAGCCAAGATGGGACTAGCGGCTCCTACGAGCAGTACTTC. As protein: CASSQDGTSGSYEQYF.